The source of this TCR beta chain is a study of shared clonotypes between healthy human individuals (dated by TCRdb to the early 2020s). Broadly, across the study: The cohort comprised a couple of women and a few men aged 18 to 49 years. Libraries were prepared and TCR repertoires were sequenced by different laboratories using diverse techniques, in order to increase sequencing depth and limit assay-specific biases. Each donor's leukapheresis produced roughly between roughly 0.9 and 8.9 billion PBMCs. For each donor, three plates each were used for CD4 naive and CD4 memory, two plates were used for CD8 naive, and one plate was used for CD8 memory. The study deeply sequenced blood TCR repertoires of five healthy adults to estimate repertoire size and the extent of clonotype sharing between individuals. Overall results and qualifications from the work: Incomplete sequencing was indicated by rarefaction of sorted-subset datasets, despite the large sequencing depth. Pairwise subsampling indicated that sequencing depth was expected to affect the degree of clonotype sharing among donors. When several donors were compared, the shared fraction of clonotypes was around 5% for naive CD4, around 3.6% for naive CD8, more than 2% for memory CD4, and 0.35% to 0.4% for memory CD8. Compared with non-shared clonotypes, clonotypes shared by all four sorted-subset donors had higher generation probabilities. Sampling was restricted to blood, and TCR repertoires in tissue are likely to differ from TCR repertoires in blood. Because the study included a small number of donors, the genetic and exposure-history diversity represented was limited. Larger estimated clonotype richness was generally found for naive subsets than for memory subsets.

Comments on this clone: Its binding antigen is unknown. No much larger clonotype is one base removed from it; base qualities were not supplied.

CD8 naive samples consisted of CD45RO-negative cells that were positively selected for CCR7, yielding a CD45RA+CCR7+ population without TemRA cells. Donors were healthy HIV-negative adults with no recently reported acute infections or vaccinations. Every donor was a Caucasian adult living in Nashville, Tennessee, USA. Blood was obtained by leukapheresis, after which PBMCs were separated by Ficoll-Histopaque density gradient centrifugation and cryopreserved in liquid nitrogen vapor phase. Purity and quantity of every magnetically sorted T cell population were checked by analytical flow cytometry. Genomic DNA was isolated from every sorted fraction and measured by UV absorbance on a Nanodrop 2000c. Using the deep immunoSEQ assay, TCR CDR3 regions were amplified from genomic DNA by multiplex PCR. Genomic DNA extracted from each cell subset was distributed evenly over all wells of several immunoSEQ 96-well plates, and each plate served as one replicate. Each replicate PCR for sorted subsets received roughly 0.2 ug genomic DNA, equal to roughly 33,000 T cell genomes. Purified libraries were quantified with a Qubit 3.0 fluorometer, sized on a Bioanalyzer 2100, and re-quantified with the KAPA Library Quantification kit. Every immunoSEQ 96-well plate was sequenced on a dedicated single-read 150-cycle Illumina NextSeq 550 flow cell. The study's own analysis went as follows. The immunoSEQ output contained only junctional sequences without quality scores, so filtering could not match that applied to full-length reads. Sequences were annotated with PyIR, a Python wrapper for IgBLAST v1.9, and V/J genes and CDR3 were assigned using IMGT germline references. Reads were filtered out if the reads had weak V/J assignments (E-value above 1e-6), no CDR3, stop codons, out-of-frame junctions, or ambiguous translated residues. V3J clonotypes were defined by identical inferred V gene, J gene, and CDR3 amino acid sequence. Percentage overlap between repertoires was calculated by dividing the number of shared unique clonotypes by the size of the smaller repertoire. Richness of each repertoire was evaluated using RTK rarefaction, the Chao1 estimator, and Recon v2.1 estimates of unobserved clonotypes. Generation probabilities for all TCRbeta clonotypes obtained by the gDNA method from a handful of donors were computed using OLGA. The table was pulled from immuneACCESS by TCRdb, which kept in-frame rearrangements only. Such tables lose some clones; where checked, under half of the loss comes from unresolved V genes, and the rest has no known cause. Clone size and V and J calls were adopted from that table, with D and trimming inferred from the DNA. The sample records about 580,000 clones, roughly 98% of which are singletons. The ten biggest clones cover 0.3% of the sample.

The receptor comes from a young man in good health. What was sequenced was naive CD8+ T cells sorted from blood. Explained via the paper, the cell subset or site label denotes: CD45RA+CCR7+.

The CDR3 amino acid sequence is: CASSLGGFTGNTIYF. The nucleotide sequence is given as TGTGCCAGCAGTCTCGGGGGGTTCACTGGAAACACCATATATTTT. The chain is assembled from TRBV27 and TRBJ1-3, and perhaps TRBD1 as D gene, on 5 matching bases. V is pared back by 5 bases and J by 2 bases, with 13 bases lying between the germline termini. The CDR3, from cysteine to phenylalanine, totals 15 residues. The only DNA kept is the CDR3, 45 bases in frame from the first base. Taken from the germline V gene (reference sequence), the CDR1 and CDR2 loops are MNHEY and SMNVEV.